The 7 T cell receptor beta chains in this list originate from one sample, sequenced in a study of T cell changes during pregnancy in multiple sclerosis. The table came from immunoSEQ multiplex PCR; TCRdb's copy has only in-frame clones and leaves some out. The sample carries about 34,000 clones, 90% recorded once. This material consisted of CD8+ T cells from peripheral blood mononuclear cells, taken in the first trimester of pregnancy. The receptors originated from a female donor with multiple sclerosis, enrolled in a pregnancy study.

The chain carries TRBV7-6 and TRBJ2-7, with TRBD2 identical over 10 bases. J lost 3 bases, V lost 5 bases, and 4 bases had no gene match. CDR3 length equals 14 residues. CDR1 is SGHVS and CDR2 is FNYEAQ in the germline V gene. The CDR3 sequence is CASSRRTSGYEQYF. The CDR3 coding sequence is TGTGCCAGCAGCCGAAGGACTAGCGGCTACGAGCAGTACTTC.

The genes are TRBV19 and TRBJ1-1, with D maybe TRBD1 (5 bases). CDR1 and CDR2 from the germline V gene are LNHDA and SQIVND (reference sequence). V lost 3 bases and J lost 1, with 9 bases in between. The CDR3 runs 14 residues. The chain's CDR3 is CASSMGQGNTEAFF. As DNA, the CDR3 is TGTGCCAGTAGTATGGGCCAGGGGAACACTGAAGCTTTCTTT.

The chain has TRBV28 and TRBJ2-1; 11 bases map to TRBD2. The junction had 12 bases not matched to a gene; V was cut back by 4 bases and J by 10 bases. Germline CDR1 MDHEN, CDR2 SYDVKM. This CDR3 is 16 amino acids long. The CDR3 nucleotides are TGTGCCAGCAGTTCAGTAGCGGGAGGGCCGGAGATGGAGCAGTTCTTC. Translating gives CASSSVAGGPEMEQFF.

The V and J genes are TRBV19 and TRBJ1-1; weak D call: TRBD1 (5 bases). The CDR3 has 14 residues. The germline V gene has CDR1 LNHDA and CDR2 SQIVND (reference sequence). Trimming pared 3 bases from V and 4 bases from J, leaving 12 bases between. As DNA, the CDR3 is TGTGCCAGTAGTATTTCAGGGTGGGTCACTGAAGCTTTCTTT. Protein: CASSISGWVTEAFF.

The chain is built from TRBV10-3 and TRBJ1-1; 10 nucleotides line up with TRBD1. This CDR3 contains 15 residues. CDR1 and CDR2 (germline): ENHRY, SYGVKD. J lost 5 bases, V lost 5 bases, and 8 bases had no gene match. The CDR3 nucleotides are TGTGCCATCAGTTCCTCCCTGGACAGGGGGACTGAAGCTTTCTTT. This encodes CAISSSLDRGTEAFF.

The chain has TRBV5-4 and TRBJ2-1, with D unresolved. Germline V CDR1 and CDR2: SGHNT, YYREEE (reference sequence). The length of the CDR3 is 12 residues. The germline V and J ends were trimmed by 0 bases and 7 bases, with 5 bases remaining between them. The CDR3 nucleotides read TGTGCCAGCAGCTTGGCCTTAAATGAGCAGTTCTTC. This translates into CASSLALNEQFF.

The rearrangement joins TRBV4-3 to TRBJ2-1, with D unresolved. In germline, CDR1 is LGHNA, CDR2 YSLEER. The CDR3 is 16 residues long. Trimming stripped 1 base from V and 0 bases from J, with 10 bases between. Written as DNA, the CDR3 is TGCGCCAGCAGCCAAGGCGCTAGGCTCTCCTACAATGAGCAGTTCTTC. Translated, it gives CASSQGARLSYNEQFF.